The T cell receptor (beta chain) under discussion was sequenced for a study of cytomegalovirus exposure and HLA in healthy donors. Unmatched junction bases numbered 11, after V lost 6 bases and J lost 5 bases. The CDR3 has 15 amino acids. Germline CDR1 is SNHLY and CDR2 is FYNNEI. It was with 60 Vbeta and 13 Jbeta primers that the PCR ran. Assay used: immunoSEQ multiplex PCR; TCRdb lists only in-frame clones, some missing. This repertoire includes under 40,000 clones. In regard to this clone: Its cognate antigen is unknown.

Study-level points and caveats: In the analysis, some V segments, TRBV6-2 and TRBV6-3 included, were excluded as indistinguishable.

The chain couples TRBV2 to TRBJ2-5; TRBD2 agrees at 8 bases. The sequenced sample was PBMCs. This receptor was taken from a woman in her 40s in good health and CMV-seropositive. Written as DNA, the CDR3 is TGTGCCAGCAGCCTTGGACGGGAGGGCCAGGAGACCCAGTACTTC. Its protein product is CASSLGREGQETQYF.